Each of the 9 T cell receptor beta chains below was sequenced from the same sample in a study of blood T cell repertoires in COVID-19. The assay was immunoSEQ multiplex PCR, and TCRdb's table has in-frame clones only and misses some. The sample lists roughly 300,000 clones, 86% occurring once. The material sequenced was PBMCs or T cells enriched from blood (not recorded which). The source is a woman under 30 who had recovered from COVID-19.

The chain employs TRBV2 and TRBJ1-2; D is uncertain. The CDR3 length is 15 residues. Trimming left V 2 bases short and J 3 bases short, with 13 bases between. Looked up from germline, CDR1 is SNHLY and CDR2 is FYNNEI. CDR3 residues: CASSESNPVYYGYTF. The CDR3 DNA reads TGTGCCAGCAGTGAATCGAACCCAGTCTACTATGGCTACACCTTC.

This chain uses TRBV5-1 with TRBJ1-1; D gene uncertain. The CDR3 is 14 amino acids. Germline V gene sequence: CDR1 SGHRS, CDR2 YFSETQ. Trimming took off 3 bases at V and 1 base at J, with 10 bases between the two ends. The CDR3 spells CASSSRQGNTEAFF. In DNA form, the CDR3 reads TGCGCCAGCAGCTCCAGACAAGGGAACACTGAAGCTTTCTTT. The whole variable domain, filled in from reference TRBV5-1 and TRBJ1-1, reads KAGVTQTPRYLIKTRGQQVTLSCSPISGHRSVSWYQQTPGQGLQFLFEYFSETQRNKGNFPGRFSGRQFSNSRSEMNVSTLELGDSALYLCASSSRQGNTEAFFGQGTRLTVV.

The rearrangement uses TRBV19 and TRBJ1-1; D might be TRBD1 (5 bases). V was trimmed by 5 bases and J by 0 bases, leaving 13 bases between them. CDR1 is LNHDA, CDR2 SQIVND, per germline (reference sequence). The CDR3 runs to 15 residues. The CDR3 sequence is CASSSRAGLNTEAFF. For the CDR3, the DNA is TGTGCCAGTAGTTCACGGGCAGGGTTGAACACTGAAGCTTTCTTT.

The genes are TRBV29-1 and TRBJ1-4; D remains ambiguous. In germline, CDR1 is SQVTM, CDR2 ANQGSEA. The CDR3 is 13 amino acids. V lost 5 bases and J 8 bases, leaving 15 bases between the germline ends. CDR3 residues: CSVRWATKEKLFF. DNA for the CDR3: TGCAGCGTTCGTTGGGCGACCAAGGAAAAACTGTTTTTT.

This chain uses TRBV27 with TRBJ1-2; the match to TRBD1 covers 7 bases. There are 14 residues in the CDR3. Germline CDR1 and CDR2: MNHEY and SMNVEV (reference sequence). Trimming took 3 bases from V and 8 from J; bases not matched to a gene: 9. In nucleotides, the CDR3 is TGTGCCAGCAGTTTGGCTCAAACAGGGGTAGGCTACACCTTC. It translates to CASSLAQTGVGYTF.

The rearrangement links TRBV15 to TRBJ2-5; D unclear. Germline-derived CDR1 and CDR2 are LNHNV and YYDKDF (reference sequence). The CDR3 extends over 14 amino acids. The ends were cut back, 2 bases at V and 2 bases at J, with 9 bases in the middle. For the CDR3, the DNA is TGTGCCACCAGCAGACAGGCAACACAAGAGACCCAGTACTTC. This gives the protein CATSRQATQETQYF.

J is TRBJ1-1 and V is TRBV3-1 (or the pseudogene TRBV3-2); the D gene is possibly TRBD1 (5 bases). The CDR3 length is 17 residues. CDR1 LGHDT and CDR2 YNNKEL come from the germline V gene (reference sequence). The germline V and J ends were trimmed by 2 bases and 0 bases, with 16 bases remaining between them. The CDR3 region is CASSQRGGGRMNTEAFF. The CDR3 nucleotides are TGTGCCAGCAGCCAAAGGGGAGGAGGCAGAATGAACACTGAAGCTTTCTTT.

The chain employs TRBV28 and TRBJ1-2; D is possibly TRBD1 (5 bases). CDR3 length: 15 residues. The germline V gene encodes CDR1 MDHEN and CDR2 SYDVKM. Trimming left V 5 bases short and J 5 bases short, with 18 bases between. In nucleotides, the CDR3 is TGTGCCAGCAGTCCTACCCTCGACAGCCCTTATGGCTACACCTTC. Translating it yields CASSPTLDSPYGYTF.

The V gene is TRBV9, the J gene TRBJ1-3; 8 nucleotides match TRBD1. CDR3 size: 15 residues. CDR1 and CDR2 from the germline V gene are SGDLS and YYNGEE. The V and J ends lost 3 bases and 1 base, in that order; junction bases with no gene match: 3. In nucleotides, the CDR3 is TGTGCCAGCAGCGGGCGGACAGGGTCTGGAAACACCATATATTTT. Its protein is CASSGRTGSGNTIYF.